A selection of T cell receptor beta chains follows, all from one sample in a study of shared clonotypes between healthy human individuals. Assay used: immunoSEQ multiplex PCR; TCRdb lists only in-frame clones, some missing. The sample holds about a million clones; 60% to 85% are singletons and the top ten take 0.89%. Sequencing was performed on memory CD4+ T cells from PBMCs. The receptors stem from a man aged 18 to 35 in good health. Some clones in this sample may be carry-over from other donors' samples. CDR3s include the opening cysteine and the closing phenylalanine or tryptophan. Each record gives: CDR3 protein, D gene, J gene, clone size, V gene. The D gene is left open where the match is weak. Clone sizes are given selectively: once, few, many, or a class where the clone is expanded.

CDR3: CASSELTNGQETQYF
D: -
J: TRBJ2-5
size: -
V: TRBV6-1

CDR3: CASRTGNQPQHF
D: -
J: TRBJ1-5
size: -
V: TRBV6-5

CDR3: CASSFMRTGGWYF
D: TRBD1
J: TRBJ2-7
size: -
V: TRBV5-6

CDR3: CASSSGAEGMETQYF
D: -
J: TRBJ2-5
size: -
V: TRBV28

CDR3: CASSLVRDFSISTEAFF
D: -
J: TRBJ1-1
size: -
V: TRBV7-9

CDR3: CASSFGQFWGSMNTEAFF
D: -
J: TRBJ1-1
size: -
V: TRBV5-1

CDR3: CASSPREYNQPQHF
D: -
J: TRBJ1-5
size: -
V: TRBV6-6

CDR3: CASSLTGVNEQFF
D: -
J: TRBJ2-1
size: -
V: TRBV4-2

CDR3: CASSNRGGSTGELFF
D: TRBD2
J: TRBJ2-2
size: -
V: TRBV2

CDR3: CASSMAGGTEAFF
D: -
J: TRBJ1-1
size: -
V: TRBV19

CDR3: CASSVGLATNEQFF
D: TRBD2
J: TRBJ2-1
size: -
V: TRBV9

CDR3: CASSELEVTGEETQYF
D: TRBD1
J: TRBJ2-5
size: -
V: TRBV25-1

CDR3: CASSAPSGSSYNEQFF
D: TRBD2
J: TRBJ2-1
size: -
V: TRBV4-2

CDR3: CASSQRTSKGLETQYF
D: -
J: TRBJ2-5
size: once
V: TRBV4-1

CDR3: CASSASPSGGYNEQFF
D: TRBD2
J: TRBJ2-1
size: -
V: TRBV5-1

CDR3: CASSQFGGDVTDTQYF
D: TRBD2
J: TRBJ2-3
size: -
V: TRBV4-2